This T cell receptor beta chain was observed in a study of T cells in localized non-small cell lung cancer. Worth noting for this clone: The antigen is undetermined.

Some clones are missing from TCRdb's copy, which holds only in-frame ones; the method was immunoSEQ multiplex PCR. The sample holds about 22,000 clones, approximately 91% seen once. Germline lookup yields CDR1 SEHNR and CDR2 FQNEAQ (reference sequence). Deletions cut 0 bases from V and 6 bases from J, with 18 bases between. The length of the CDR3 is 16 residues. Regarding the study as a whole: Uninvolved nearby lung showed the greatest T cell clonality, exceeding that found in tumor.

The chain links TRBV7-9 to TRBJ2-7, with D possibly TRBD1 on 6 matching bases. The sample was PBMCs, taken before any cancer treatment. This receptor was taken from a man aged 40 to 70 with stage II squamous cell lung carcinoma. The CDR3 bases are TGTGCCAGCAGCTTAGCGAGAGGGCAGGGGCTCTCCGAGCAGTACTTC. This gives the protein CASSLARGQGLSEQYF.